The 10 T cell receptor beta chains reported below all come from one sample, sequenced in a study of Tregs in tolerant kidney transplant recipients. Here immunoSEQ multiplex PCR was the method, and the copy in TCRdb shows in-frame clones only, minus some. The data hold around 77,000 clones, with roughly 98% observed a single time. The specimen comprised CD4+ T cells from blood, sampled before the transplant. The origin of the receptors is a human donor who received a combined kidney and bone marrow transplant.

The chain carries TRBV7-6 and TRBJ2-2; D may be TRBD1 (5 bases). The CDR3 has 16 residues. Trimming pared 4 bases from V and 0 bases from J, leaving 12 bases between. Per the germline V gene, CDR1 is SGHVS and CDR2 is FNYEAQ. The CDR3 bases are TGTGCCAGCAGCTCCAGACAGACCTCGAACACCGGGGAGCTGTTTTTT. Its protein product is CASSSRQTSNTGELFF.

CDR3 region: CASSFEVGLAGGSTDTQYF. CDR3 DNA: TGTGCCAGCAGTTTTGAAGTGGGACTAGCGGGGGGAAGCACAGATACGCAGTATTTT. The gene calls are TRBV5-6 and TRBJ2-3, with TRBD2 matching 15 bases. J gave up 0 bases and V 5 bases, and 10 bases lay outside the gene matches. Germline lookup yields CDR1 SGHDT and CDR2 YYEEEE. CDR3 size: 19 residues.

Details on this clone: Given the absence of the conserved phenylalanine or tryptophan at the CDR3 end, a read error is likely. No DNA is shown, since the ends of the CDR3 on it are uncertain; the CDR3 is the one TCRdb lists. The chain has TRBV21-1 and TRBJ2-7; the table's D call, TRBD1, has no DNA check behind it. TRBV21-1 is reported as a pseudogene. The CDR3 length is 11 residues, termini included. CDR3 sequence: CASSKKVRGLD.

For the CDR3, the DNA is TGTGCCAGCAGCTTAGGAGGGGCGGGATCACCCCTCCACTTT. Translating it yields CASSLGGAGSPLHF. V and J are TRBV11-1 and TRBJ1-6, with TRBD1 as a possible D gene (5 bases). The CDR3 runs to 14 residues. Trimming cost V 1 base and J 10 bases, with 11 bases left between them. The germline CDR1 and CDR2 sequences are SGHAT and FQDESV (reference sequence).

V and J are TRBV29-1 and TRBJ1-4, with D unresolved. Germline CDR1 is SQVTM and CDR2 is ANQGSEA. The CDR3 has 12 amino acids. The germline V and J ends were trimmed by 3 bases and 8 bases, with 10 bases remaining between them. The CDR3 spells CSVDNGREKLFF. In DNA form, the CDR3 reads TGCAGCGTTGATAATGGGAGGGAAAAACTGTTTTTT.

The genes are TRBV4-1 and TRBJ2-7, with 12 bases lining up with TRBD2. The germline V gene has CDR1 MGHRA and CDR2 YSYEKL. The trim removed 3 bases at V and 3 bases at J, leaving 3 bases unmatched. The CDR3 is 15 amino acids. CDR3 sequence: CASSHLGLAGYEQYF. In DNA form, the CDR3 reads TGCGCCAGCAGCCATTTGGGACTAGCGGGCTACGAGCAGTACTTC.

The rearrangement links TRBV7-9 to TRBJ2-1, with D perhaps TRBD1 (5 bases). V lost 4 bases, J lost 5 bases, and 18 bases lay in between. CDR3 length: 16 amino acids. Germline V CDR1 and CDR2: SEHNR, FQNEAQ (reference sequence). In DNA form, the CDR3 reads TGTGCCAGCAGCTCGAATCACAGGATTCGGGACAATGAGCAGTTCTTC. Residues: CASSSNHRIRDNEQFF.

The rearrangement links TRBV28 to TRBJ2-2; the match to TRBD1 covers 8 bases. The CDR3 has 14 amino acids. V lost 5 bases, J lost 7 bases, and 6 bases stayed unmatched. Per germline, CDR1 MDHEN and CDR2 SYDVKM. This chain's CDR3 is CASSMDRVVGELFF. The CDR3 DNA sequence: TGTGCCAGCAGTATGGACAGGGTTGTCGGGGAGCTGTTTTTT.

The V and J genes are TRBV4-2 and TRBJ1-2; D gene ambiguous. V lost 0 bases, J lost 4 bases, and 6 bases lay in between. The CDR3 has 13 amino acids. CDR1 is LGHNA and CDR2 is YNFKEQ in the germline V gene. DNA for the CDR3: TGTGCCAGCAGCCAAGACGCGGGCTATGGCTACACCTTC. It codes for CASSQDAGYGYTF.

The rearrangement joins TRBV7-3 to TRBJ2-5; no definite D call. Germline loops: CDR1 SGHTA, CDR2 FQGTGA. Deletions cut 0 bases from V and 4 bases from J, with 6 bases between. The CDR3 sequence is 13 residues long. The CDR3 reads CASSLTAVETQYF. The CDR3 DNA reads TGTGCCAGCAGCTTAACGGCAGTAGAGACCCAGTACTTC.